This TCR beta chain was found in a study of CD8 T cells in Susac syndrome. The RNA, 0.5 to 1 ug, was put through reverse transcription using random hexamers. Each CDR3 protein gets one entry after TCRdb re-called the immunoSEQ multiplex PCR reads with MiXCR. The profile shows more than 150,000 distinct CDR3 sequences, 85% to 95% of them singletons. Deletions cut 4 bases from V and 1 base from J, with 20 bases between. The CDR3 extends over 18 amino acids. CDR1 is SQVTM and CDR2 is ANQGSEA in the germline V gene. This chain connects TRBV29-1 to TRBJ2-6; D not resolved. The sequenced material came from CD8+ T cells from PBMCs. The origin of this receptor is a human donor with Susac syndrome. CDR3 nucleotides: TGCAGCGTTGCATTTTGGGGATATTTCATTTCTGGGGCCAACGTCCTGACTTTC. Translating it yields CSVAFWGYFISGANVLTF.